This T cell receptor (beta chain) was sequenced in a study of T cells in Graves' hyperthyroidism and ophthalmopathy. Trimming left V 5 bases short and J 6 bases short, with 14 bases between. This CDR3 is built from 14 residues. Germline CDR1 reads MNHNS; CDR2 reads SASEGT. Template material for amplifying TCR beta CDR3 regions consisted of RNA transcripts. The TCR CDR3 was amplified in a first-round RT-PCR using the HTBI primer set. TCRdb independently ran MiXCR on the multiplex PCR reads; one entry per CDR3 protein. Of approximately 600,000 distinct CDR3 sequences listed, roughly 20% are singletons. Sequencing was done on a sample of blood. J is TRBJ1-5 and V is TRBV6-1, with D perhaps TRBD1 (5 bases). The sequence derives from a young man with Graves' ophthalmopathy. The CDR3 DNA reads as TGTGCCAGCAGTCTCGGGGGGGGAAGTCAGCCCCAGCATTTT. It codes for CASSLGGGSQPQHF.